The 6 T cell receptor beta chains presented below share a single source sample, sequenced in a study of cytomegalovirus exposure and HLA in healthy donors. Repertoires were generated with immunoSEQ multiplex PCR, while TCRdb's copy carries only in-frame clones and drops some. Of under 200,000 clones listed, 95% to 96% are singletons. Sequencing was done on a sample of PBMCs. The receptor source for this set is a woman between 18 and 30 years old in good health and CMV-seronegative.

CDR3 nucleotide sequence: TGTGCCAGCAGTTACGCGGGACTGGACGGTCCCACCGAGCAGTACTTC. It encodes CASSYAGLDGPTEQYF. J is TRBJ2-7 and V is TRBV6-5, with D perhaps TRBD2 (6 bases). Between the trimmed V and J ends, which lost 2 bases and 6 bases, there was a span of 20 bases. Germline CDR1 MNHEY, CDR2 SVGAGI. This CDR3 contains 16 residues.

The V call is TRBV21-1, the J call TRBJ2-3; the table's D call, TRBD2, has no DNA check behind it. TRBV21-1 corresponds to a pseudogene. This CDR3 comprises 14 residues. CDR3 sequence reads: CASSKSIPTDTQYF. The DNA for the CDR3 is TGTGCCAGCAGCAAGAGTATTCCCACAGATACGCAGTATTTT.

The rearrangement uses TRBV5-6 and TRBJ2-4, with 8 bases that match TRBD1. This CDR3 contains 12 residues. Germline V gene sequence: CDR1 SGHDT, CDR2 YYEEEE. V trimming: 3 bases; J trimming: 16 bases; junction bases outside the gene matches: 9. The CDR3 region is CASSSWTGMSYF. The CDR3 DNA reads TGTGCCAGCAGCTCCTGGACAGGGATGAGTTACTTC.

This clone has just a few counts. The V call is TRBV19, the J call TRBJ1-2; D gene ambiguous. CDR3 length equals 12 residues. Germline CDR1 and CDR2: LNHDA and SQIVND (reference sequence). The V end was cut by 4 bases, the J end by 3 bases, with 6 bases between. CDR3 region: CASSRQDYGYTF. The CDR3 DNA reads TGTGCCAGTAGTAGGCAGGACTATGGCTACACCTTC.

This rearrangement joins TRBV7-2 to TRBJ2-7; a weak D match, TRBD1 (6 bases). Germline loops: CDR1 SGHTA, CDR2 FQGNSA. The CDR3 has 15 residues. V lost 5 bases and J lost 2, with 16 bases in between. The CDR3 is CASSQGQGLPYEQYF. The CDR3 DNA sequence: TGTGCCAGCAGCCAGGGGCAGGGATTGCCCTACGAGCAGTACTTC.

The gene calls are TRBV6-6 and TRBJ2-2, with D perhaps matching TRBD1 (5 bases). Trimming removed 2 bases from V and 1 base from J, with 8 bases in between. Germline V gives CDR1 MNHNY, CDR2 SVGAGI (reference sequence). The CDR3 runs 15 residues. The CDR3 sequence is CASSYGTGNTGELFF. CDR3 DNA: TGTGCCAGCAGTTACGGTACAGGGAACACCGGGGAGCTGTTTTTT.